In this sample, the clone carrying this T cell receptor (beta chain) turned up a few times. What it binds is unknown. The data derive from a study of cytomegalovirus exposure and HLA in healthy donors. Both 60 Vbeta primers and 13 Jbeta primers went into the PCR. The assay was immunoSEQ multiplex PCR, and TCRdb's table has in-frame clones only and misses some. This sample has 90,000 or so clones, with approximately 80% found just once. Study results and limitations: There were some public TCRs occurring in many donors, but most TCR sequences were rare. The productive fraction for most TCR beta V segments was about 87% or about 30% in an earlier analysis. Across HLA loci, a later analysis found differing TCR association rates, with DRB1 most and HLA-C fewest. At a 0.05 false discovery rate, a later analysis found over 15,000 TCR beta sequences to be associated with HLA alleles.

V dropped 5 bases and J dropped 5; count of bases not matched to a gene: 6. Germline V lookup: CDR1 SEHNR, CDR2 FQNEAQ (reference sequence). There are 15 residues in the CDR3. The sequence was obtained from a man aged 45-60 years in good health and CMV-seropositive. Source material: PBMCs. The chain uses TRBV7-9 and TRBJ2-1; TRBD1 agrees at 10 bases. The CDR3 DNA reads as TGTGCCAGCAGCCCTCCCGGGACAGGGGACAATGAGCAGTTCTTC. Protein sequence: CASSPPGTGDNEQFF.